The 27 T cell receptor beta chains presented below share a single source sample, sequenced in a study of blood T cell repertoires in COVID-19. TCRdb's table, derived via immunoSEQ multiplex PCR, lists solely in-frame clones and lacks some. Of roughly 150,000 clones listed, about 77% are singletons. Input material: peripheral blood. The receptors shown here come from a woman of 80 years or more with acute or convalescent COVID-19.

This clone was recorded a few times. The gene calls are TRBV7-9 and TRBJ1-1; no clear D. V dropped 6 bases and J dropped 7 bases, with 9 bases sitting between them. The CDR3 loop spans 11 amino acids. CDR1 and CDR2 (germline): SEHNR, FQNEAQ (reference sequence). CDR3 in amino acids: CASSSDFEAFF. The CDR3 DNA follows: TGTGCCAGCAGTTCCGACTTTGAAGCTTTCTTT.

This clone came up once. V usage is TRBV5-1 and J usage is TRBJ2-7; D gene uncertain. The germline V gene has CDR1 SGHRS and CDR2 YFSETQ. The CDR3 length is 13 residues. Trimming cost V 6 bases and J 0 bases, with 10 bases left between them. The CDR3 sequence is CASNPDSSYEQYF. CDR3 nucleotides: TGCGCCAGCAACCCTGATAGCTCCTACGAGCAGTACTTC.

V and J are TRBV6-5 and TRBJ1-5; unclear D gene. Trimming removed 4 bases at V and 3 bases at J, with 7 bases between. Looked up from germline, CDR1 is MNHEY and CDR2 is SVGAGI. This CDR3 has 13 residues. The CDR3 is CASSLQNNQPQHF. CDR3 bases: TGTGCCAGCAGTTTACAGAACAATCAGCCCCAGCATTTT.

With regard to this clone: The sample contains more than one DNA sequence encoding this CDR3. The V gene is TRBV28, the J gene TRBJ2-1, with a weak D call TRBD2 (6 bases). Germline V lookup: CDR1 MDHEN, CDR2 SYDVKM. This CDR3 spans 15 amino acids. The V and J ends lost 2 bases and 0 bases respectively, with 8 bases between them. CDR3 amino acids: CASSLGGYSYNEQFF. The CDR3 nucleotides read TGTGCCAGCAGTTTAGGGGGGTACTCCTACAATGAGCAGTTCTTC.

This clone was counted a few times. The chain links TRBV19 to TRBJ2-4, with D tentatively TRBD2 (5 bases). CDR1 and CDR2 from the germline V gene are LNHDA and SQIVND (reference sequence). V was pared by 3 bases and J by 15 bases, with 18 bases between. The CDR3 loop spans 13 amino acids. CDR3 DNA: TGTGCCAGTAGTATTGATGGGAGAGGTTTGCGGTACTTC. Its translation is CASSIDGRGLRYF. The complete variable domain, with remaining parts taken from reference TRBV19 and TRBJ2-4, reads DGGITQSPKYLFRKEGQNVTLSCEQNLNHDAMYWYRQDPGQGLRLIYYSQIVNDFQKGDIAEGYSVSREKKESFPLTVTSAQKNPTAFYLCASSIDGRGLRYFGAGTRLSVL.

The chain has TRBV7-9 and TRBJ2-3; D uncertain. This CDR3 has 16 residues. Trimming removed 5 bases from V and 1 base from J, with 16 bases in between. Per the germline V gene, CDR1 is SEHNR and CDR2 is FQNEAQ (reference sequence). The CDR3 DNA reads as TGTGCCAGCAGCCAACCCCTTAGTTCGGGCACAGATACGCAGTATTTT. Amino acid sequence: CASSQPLSSGTDTQYF.

This rearrangement joins TRBV7-2 to TRBJ1-5; 9 nucleotides line up with TRBD1. This CDR3 is built from 15 residues. Germline CDR1 and CDR2: SGHTA and FQGNSA. The junction had 6 bases not matched to a gene; V was cut back by 4 bases and J by 5 bases. The CDR3 loop is CASSSTGGFHQPQHF. The CDR3 DNA sequence: TGTGCCAGCAGCTCCACAGGGGGCTTCCATCAGCCCCAGCATTTT.

The chain employs TRBV5-4 and TRBJ2-1, with D perhaps matching TRBD2 (6 bases). V was shortened by 1 base and J by 3 bases, with 14 bases between the two germline ends. CDR3 length: 16 amino acids. CDR1 and CDR2 (germline): SGHNT, YYREEE (reference sequence). CDR3 sequence reads: CASSLSRRAGYNEQFF. CDR3 sequence (DNA): TGTGCCAGCAGCTTGTCAAGGAGGGCCGGCTACAATGAGCAGTTCTTC.

The chain employs TRBV30 and TRBJ2-7; D may be TRBD2 (5 bases). CDR3 length equals 15 residues. V was shortened by 1 base and J by 0 bases, with 13 bases between the two germline ends. Germline-derived CDR1 and CDR2 are GTSNPN and SVGIG (reference sequence). The CDR3: CAWSGGGGRSYEQYF. DNA of the CDR3: TGTGCCTGGAGTGGAGGAGGCGGGCGCTCCTACGAGCAGTACTTC.

V gene TRBV5-1 combines with J gene TRBJ1-1; 7 nucleotides align to TRBD1. Germline V gives CDR1 SGHRS, CDR2 YFSETQ. The CDR3 is made up of 16 amino acids. With 2 bases clipped from V and 5 bases from J, the junction kept 12 bases outside the gene matches. The CDR3 bases are TGCGCCAGCAGCTTAGGAGTTGGGACAGCTACTACTGAAGCTTTCTTT. Its protein product is CASSLGVGTATTEAFF.

V usage is TRBV10-2 and J usage is TRBJ2-1, with 8 bases that match TRBD2. The J segment lost 0 bases and the V segment lost 6 bases, leaving 4 bases of the junction unmatched. The CDR3 covers 15 residues. The germline gives CDR1 WSHSY, CDR2 SAAADI. The CDR3 protein is CASRPGGSSYNEQFF. In nucleotides, the CDR3 is TGCGCCAGCAGACCGGGGGGGAGCTCCTACAATGAGCAGTTCTTC.

This clone was counted once. The V call is TRBV9, the J call TRBJ2-1, with 8 nucleotides matching TRBD2. Germline values: CDR1 SGDLS, CDR2 YYNGEE. This CDR3 comprises 19 residues. V shed 4 bases, J shed 1 base, and the junction held 16 bases outside the gene matches. Here the CDR3 DNA reads TGTGCCAGCAGCCCCCGCGGGTCCAGCGGGAGTATGTCCTACAATGAGCAGTTCTTC. Translating it yields CASSPRGSSGSMSYNEQFF.

V usage is TRBV29-1 and J usage is TRBJ1-1; D unclear. This CDR3 contains 14 residues. V was clipped by 0 bases and J by 11 bases, with 19 bases between them. CDR1 is SQVTM, CDR2 ANQGSEA, per germline. The CDR3 nucleotides read TGCAGCGTTGAAGATCGCGGAGCGGGAGGGAATGCTTTCTTT. It yields the protein CSVEDRGAGGNAFF. Drawing the rest from reference TRBV29-1 and TRBJ1-1, the complete variable domain is SAVISQKPSRDICQRGTSLTIQCQVDSQVTMMFWYRQQPGQSLTLIATANQGSEATYESGFVIDKFPISRPNLTFSTLTVSNMSPEDSSIYLCSVEDRGAGGNAFFGQGTRLTVV.

Here the CDR3 reads CASSLGTGWNTEAFF. The DNA of the CDR3 is TGTGCCAGCAGCTTAGGGACAGGGTGGAACACTGAAGCTTTCTTT. The chain employs TRBV7-2 and TRBJ1-1; 8 bases map to TRBD1. CDR1 and CDR2 (germline): SGHTA, FQGNSA. V lost 1 base to trimming and J lost 1 base; unmatched junction nucleotides: 2. The CDR3 contains 15 residues.

The genes are TRBV9 and TRBJ2-1; 7 bases match TRBD2. The CDR3 sequence is 14 residues long. J gave up 4 bases and V 8 bases, and 9 bases lay outside the gene matches. Germline-derived CDR1 and CDR2 are SGDLS and YYNGEE. CDR3 amino acids: CASSLAGLYNEQFF. The CDR3 DNA reads TGTGCCAGTTCTTTAGCGGGCCTTTACAATGAGCAGTTCTTC.

There are a few counts of this clone. The rearrangement joins TRBV28 to TRBJ2-7; TRBD2 matches at 11 bases. The trim removed 8 bases at V and 0 bases at J, leaving 9 bases unmatched. CDR1 is MDHEN, CDR2 SYDVKM, per germline. This CDR3 comprises 16 residues. The CDR3 region is CASVGSGRESSYEQYF. CDR3 DNA sequence: TGTGCCAGCGTAGGTAGCGGGAGGGAGAGCTCCTACGAGCAGTACTTC.

This chain uses TRBV4-2 with TRBJ1-3, with D tentatively TRBD1 (6 bases). Germline V CDR1 and CDR2: LGHNA, YNFKEQ. V was pared by 2 bases and J by 3 bases, with 8 bases between. The CDR3 is 14 residues long. CDR3 sequence: CASSQNRDGNTIYF. CDR3 DNA sequence: TGTGCCAGCAGCCAAAACAGGGATGGAAACACCATATATTTT.

The rearrangement uses TRBV11-1 and TRBJ2-7; 8 nucleotides match TRBD1. V gave up 7 bases and J gave up 4 bases; unmatched junction bases: 9. CDR3 length: 14 amino acids. The germline V gene has CDR1 SGHAT and CDR2 FQDESV (reference sequence). The CDR3 region has the DNA TGTGCCAGCAAAACCGGACAGGGAAGATACGAGCAGTACTTC. This codes for CASKTGQGRYEQYF.

The chain is built from TRBV7-9 and TRBJ2-1; D is unclear. Per germline, CDR1 SEHNR and CDR2 FQNEAQ (reference sequence). V was shortened by 5 bases and J by 4 bases, with 15 bases between the two germline ends. The CDR3 runs 15 residues. The CDR3 coding sequence is TGTGCCAGCAGCCCCACTCCCGGTCCTTACAATGAGCAGTTCTTC. Protein: CASSPTPGPYNEQFF.

This chain uses TRBV9 with TRBJ1-5; 8 bases match TRBD1. The CDR3 runs 15 residues. Per the germline V gene, CDR1 is SGDLS and CDR2 is YYNGEE. V was pared by 4 bases and J by 4 bases, with 7 bases of the junction left unmatched. The CDR3 is CASSRLGQENQPQHF. CDR3 DNA sequence: TGTGCCAGCAGCCGATTGGGACAGGAGAATCAGCCCCAGCATTTT.

DNA for the CDR3: TGCGCCAGCAGCCAAAACACGGAGTTTGGGACCCAGTACTTC. It specifies CASSQNTEFGTQYF. The V gene is TRBV5-1, the J gene TRBJ2-5; no definite D call. Germline assignment: CDR1 SGHRS and CDR2 YFSETQ. CDR3 length: 14 amino acids. V was pared by 4 bases and J by 7 bases, with 17 bases between.

This chain joins TRBV5-1 and TRBJ1-1; perhaps TRBD1 as D (6 bases). CDR3 length: 14 amino acids. V was cut by 2 bases and J by 4 bases, with 12 bases left in between. In germline, CDR1 is SGHRS, CDR2 YFSETQ. CDR3 bases: TGCGCCAGCAGCTTCTCACAGGGATCCACTGAAGCTTTCTTT. It yields the protein CASSFSQGSTEAFF.

This clone was recorded only once. The rearrangement links TRBV18 to TRBJ1-1; tentative D call: TRBD1 (5 bases). The CDR3 consists of 15 residues. CDR1 is KGHSH and CDR2 is LQKENI in the germline V gene. V shed 0 bases and J shed 0 bases, with 8 bases lying between them. The CDR3 reads CASSPPRQMNTEAFF. CDR3 in DNA: TGTGCCAGCTCACCACCGAGACAGATGAACACTGAAGCTTTCTTT. Together with reference TRBV18 and TRBJ1-1, the CDR3 gives the full variable domain: NAGVMQNPRHLVRRRGQEARLRCSPMKGHSHVYWYRQLPEEGLKFMVYLQKENIIDESGMPKERFSAEFPKEGPSILRIQQVVRGDSAAYFCASSPPRQMNTEAFFGQGTRLTVV.

The DNA of the CDR3 is TGTGCCAGCTCACCAACTAGCGCCTACGAGCAGTACTTC. Protein product: CASSPTSAYEQYF. The J gene is TRBJ2-7, the V gene TRBV18, with 7 bases that match TRBD2. Germline V lookup: CDR1 KGHSH, CDR2 LQKENI. The junction had 0 bases not matched to a gene; V was cut back by 2 bases and J by 2 bases. The CDR3 runs to 13 residues.

The chain couples TRBV3-1 (or the pseudogene TRBV3-2) to TRBJ1-5; the D is unclear. The CDR3 loop spans 13 amino acids. Trimming shortened V by 3 bases and J by 7 bases, and 10 bases separated the two germline ends. Germline CDR1 LGHDT, CDR2 YNNKEL (reference sequence). CDR3 protein: CASSQGPQQPQHF. The CDR3 nucleotides read TGTGCCAGCAGCCAGGGCCCCCAACAGCCCCAGCATTTT.

The count of this clone is one. J is TRBJ1-5 and V is TRBV12-5; no firm D call. The length of the CDR3 is 18 residues. Germline CDR1 and CDR2: LGHNT and FRNRAP. Trimming removed 2 bases from V and 0 bases from J, with 17 bases in between. Here the CDR3 DNA reads TGTGCTAGTGGTTTGTCCCGTACTGGTGAGAATAGCAATCAGCCCCAGCATTTT. Protein product: CASGLSRTGENSNQPQHF.

The rearrangement links TRBV6-5 to TRBJ2-7; TRBD1 matches 9 bases. Losses at the gene ends were 6 bases for V and 2 bases for J; bases not matched to a gene: 5. The germline V gene has CDR1 MNHEY and CDR2 SVGAGI. This CDR3 has 14 amino acids. The CDR3 region has the DNA TGTGCCAGCAGCTCCGGGACAGGGACCTACGAGCAGTACTTC. Its translation: CASSSGTGTYEQYF.